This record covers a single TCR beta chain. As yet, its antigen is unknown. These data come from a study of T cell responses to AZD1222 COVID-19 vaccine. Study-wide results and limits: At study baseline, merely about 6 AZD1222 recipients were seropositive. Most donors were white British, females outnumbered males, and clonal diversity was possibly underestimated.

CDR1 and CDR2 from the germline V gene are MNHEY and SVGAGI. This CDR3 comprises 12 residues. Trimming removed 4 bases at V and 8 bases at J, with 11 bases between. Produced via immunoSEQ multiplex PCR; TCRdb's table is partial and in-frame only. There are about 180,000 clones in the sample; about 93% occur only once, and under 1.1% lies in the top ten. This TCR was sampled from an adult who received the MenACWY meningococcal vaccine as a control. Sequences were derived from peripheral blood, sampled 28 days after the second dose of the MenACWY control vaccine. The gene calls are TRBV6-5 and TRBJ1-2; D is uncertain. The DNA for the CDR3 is TGTGCCAGCAGTTCGTGGGCGCGGGGCTACACCTTC. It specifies CASSSWARGYTF.